This TCR beta chain was recovered during a study of Ad26.COV2.S vaccination and SARS-CoV-2 variants. Study information: The donor belonged to the COV1001 Ad26.COV2.S trial arm.

This sample's treatment: some 20 received Ad26.COV2.S at low or high dose, single or two shots; about five received placebo; per-sample allocation not given. Specimen acquisition occurred on day 63 following the initial vaccine or placebo injection. The vaccine delivered Wuhan-strain SARS-CoV-2 spike through an Ad26 vector. After removal of 4 bases from V and 8 bases from J, the junction contained 7 bases not matched to a gene. The V gene's germline CDR1 is LGHDT and CDR2 YNNKEL (reference sequence). The CDR3 length is 13 residues. Method: immunoSEQ multiplex PCR; TCRdb's copy keeps in-frame clones and lacks some. Of around 300,000 clones listed, 75% to 90% are singletons. Findings of the study overall: The analyses of TCR breadth and depth may have understated the size of total T cell responses. Vaccine and placebo groups showed comparable non-spike TCR breadth.

In this sample, this clone turned up a few times. Its antigen remains unknown. The specimen was peripheral blood, collected in a trial of Ad26.COV2.S vaccine versus placebo. This receptor was identified in a person aged 18-60 years who received the Ad26.COV2.S COVID-19 vaccine or a placebo. This rearrangement joins TRBV3-1 (or the pseudogene TRBV3-2) to TRBJ1-2; TRBD1 aligns across 7 bases. The CDR3 DNA sequence: TGTGCCAGCAGCCCCGAGGGGGCCGGAGGCTACACCTTC. Translating gives CASSPEGAGGYTF.